This TCR beta chain was captured by sequencing in a study of T cells after yellow fever vaccination. Study in general: Low-cell-number fractions underwent preparation using SMART-Seq v4 Ultra Low Input.

A single record per CDR3 protein comes from TCRdb applying MiXCR to the 5' RACE reads. The sample gives 450,000 to 650,000 distinct CDR3 sequences, 13% of which show up once; roughly an eighth is in the top ten. V lost 8 bases to trimming and J lost 0 bases; unmatched junction nucleotides: 9. The CDR3 has 18 amino acids. From germline, CDR1 is SGHVS and CDR2 FQNEAQ. The chain combines TRBV7-8 with TRBJ2-1, with 14 nucleotides matching TRBD2. This TCR came from a man aged 30-40 years who received the YFV17D yellow fever vaccine. The specimen comprised PBMCs, sampled on the day of the yellow fever booster vaccination. In DNA, the CDR3 is TGTGCCAGCTTACGGACTAGCGGGAGGTCCAGCTCCTACAATGAGCAGTTCTTC. Translating it yields CASLRTSGRSSSYNEQFF. The full variable domain, in which reference TRBV7-8 and TRBJ2-1 provide the parts outside the CDR3, is GAGVSQSPRYKVAKRGQDVALRCDPISGHVSLFWYQQALGQGPEFLTYFQNEAQLDKSGLPSDRFFAERPEGSVSTLKIQRTQQEDSAVYLCASLRTSGRSSSYNEQFFGPGTRLTVL.